The rows below give T cell receptor beta chains drawn from one sample of a study of blood T cells in healthy people across ages. TCRdb re-derived calls from the 5' RACE reads in MiXCR, one entry per CDR3 protein. This sample carries over 600,000 distinct CDR3 sequences, 40% to 45% of them seen once, and the ten largest clones take around 30%. What was sequenced was blood. Receptors were obtained from a man older than 75 in good health. The CDR3 runs from the conserved cysteine through the conserved F or W. The D gene is left open where the match is weak. The size field is filled for only some rows; it gives once, few, many or a size class.

abundance: few
d_gene: TRBD1
v_gene: TRBV7-2
j_gene: TRBJ1-4
CDR3nt: TGTGCCAGCAGCTTAGCCGGGACAGCAAAAAATGAAAAACTGTTTTTT
CDR3aa: CASSLAGTAKNEKLFF

abundance: .
d_gene: .
v_gene: TRBV27
j_gene: TRBJ1-4
CDR3nt: TGTGCCAGCAGTTTAGGAGACGGGACTAATGAAAAACTGTTTTTT
CDR3aa: CASSLGDGTNEKLFF

abundance: few
d_gene: TRBD2
v_gene: TRBV4-1
j_gene: TRBJ2-2
CDR3nt: TGCGCCAGCAGTGGTGCTAGCGGACCGAACACCGGGGAGCTGTTTTTT
CDR3aa: CASSGASGPNTGELFF

abundance: .
d_gene: .
v_gene: TRBV3-1
j_gene: TRBJ2-3
CDR3nt: TGTGACAGCAGCCAACGGGACAAGGGCACAGATACGCAGTATTTT
CDR3aa: CDSSQRDKGTDTQYF

abundance: .
d_gene: TRBD1
v_gene: TRBV12-3/TRBV12-4
j_gene: TRBJ2-4
CDR3nt: TGTGCCAGCAGTTCCAGGGGGCGAGATCACATTCAGTACTTC
CDR3aa: CASSSRGRDHIQYF

abundance: once
d_gene: .
v_gene: TRBV21-1
j_gene: TRBJ2-7
CDR3nt: TGTGCCAGCACCCTTGCGCTGCACCTCTACGAGCAGTACTTC
CDR3aa: CASTLALHLYEQYF

abundance: many
d_gene: TRBD2
v_gene: TRBV7-9
j_gene: TRBJ2-7
CDR3nt: TGTGCCAGCAGCTTAGTACGGCGGGGGTCCGAGCAGTACTTC
CDR3aa: CASSLVRRGSEQYF

abundance: few
d_gene: .
v_gene: TRBV27
j_gene: TRBJ2-7
CDR3nt: TGTGCCAGCAGTTTATCTTGGCTAGAGCTCTACGAGCAGTACTTC
CDR3aa: CASSLSWLELYEQYF

abundance: .
d_gene: .
v_gene: TRBV2
j_gene: TRBJ2-2
CDR3nt: TGTGCCAGCAGTGGGCGGAGGGCAAAGCTCGCGAACACCGGGGAGCTGTTTTTT
CDR3aa: CASSGRRAKLANTGELFF

abundance: once
d_gene: .
v_gene: TRBV2
j_gene: TRBJ2-1
CDR3nt: TGTGCCAGCCAGGGGTATTCCTACAATGAGCAGTTCTTC
CDR3aa: CASQGYSYNEQFF

abundance: .
d_gene: TRBD2
v_gene: TRBV3-1
j_gene: TRBJ2-1
CDR3nt: TGTGCCAGCAGCCAAGCCCCTAGCGGGGACAATGAGCAGTTCTTC
CDR3aa: CASSQAPSGDNEQFF

abundance: few
d_gene: TRBD2
v_gene: TRBV14
j_gene: TRBJ2-1
CDR3nt: TGTGCCAGCAGCCAGGGGGGACTAGCGGGAGTCCCTGGAATTCAGTTCTTC
CDR3aa: CASSQGGLAGVPGIQFF

abundance: .
d_gene: .
v_gene: TRBV27
j_gene: TRBJ2-5
CDR3nt: TGTGCCAGCAGTTCCTCAGGGGTTTCAGGTCCCAAGCAGTACTTC
CDR3aa: CASSSSGVSGPKQYF

abundance: .
d_gene: .
v_gene: TRBV4-1
j_gene: TRBJ2-4
CDR3nt: TGCGCCAGCAGCCAAGATAGGAACCGGGACATTCAGTACTTC
CDR3aa: CASSQDRNRDIQYF

abundance: .
d_gene: .
v_gene: TRBV5-5
j_gene: TRBJ2-5
CDR3nt: TGTGCCAGCAGCCAAGGGGGGGGGCGCCAAGAGACCCAGTACTTC
CDR3aa: CASSQGGGRQETQYF

abundance: .
d_gene: TRBD2
v_gene: TRBV20-1
j_gene: TRBJ2-7
CDR3nt: TGCAGTGCGGGGTCGACTAGCGGGGATTACGAGCAGTACTTC
CDR3aa: CSAGSTSGDYEQYF

abundance: few
d_gene: TRBD1
v_gene: TRBV6-5
j_gene: TRBJ2-7
CDR3nt: TGTGCCAGCGGCAGGGGGAACGAGCAGTACTTC
CDR3aa: CASGRGNEQYF

abundance: .
d_gene: TRBD1
v_gene: TRBV20-1
j_gene: TRBJ2-7
CDR3nt: TGCAGTGCTAGAGATCCAGGGGGTAATCCTACGACGCAGTACTTC
CDR3aa: CSARDPGGNPTTQYF

abundance: .
d_gene: .
v_gene: TRBV27
j_gene: TRBJ2-7
CDR3nt: TGTGCCAGCAGTTTTGGCCCCTGGTCCTACGAGCAGTACTTC
CDR3aa: CASSFGPWSYEQYF

abundance: .
d_gene: TRBD1
v_gene: TRBV6-5
j_gene: TRBJ2-7
CDR3nt: TGTGCCAGCAGTTCCCCGGGACAGAGGTACGAGCAGTACTTC
CDR3aa: CASSSPGQRYEQYF

abundance: .
d_gene: .
v_gene: TRBV20-1
j_gene: TRBJ1-2
CDR3nt: TGCAGTGCTGGGGACCTTCAAGTCGGCTACACCTTC
CDR3aa: CSAGDLQVGYTF

abundance: .
d_gene: TRBD2
v_gene: TRBV7-2
j_gene: TRBJ2-1
CDR3nt: TGTGCCGCGGCGCTAGCGGGTTCCTCCTACAATGAGCAGTTCTTC
CDR3aa: CAAALAGSSYNEQFF